Each of the 17 T cell receptor beta chains below was sequenced from the same sample in a study of OX40 agonist ivuxolimab in advanced cancers. Sequencing used immunoSEQ multiplex PCR; TCRdb keeps in-frame clones, though not all of them. Of about 62,000 clones in the sample, about 85% are singletons; the top ten hold about 4.2%. Source: CD4+ or CD8+ T cells sorted from blood, taken in a trial of the OX40 agonist ivuxolimab. Every receptor here comes from an adult with an advanced solid tumor such as melanoma, head and neck, liver or kidney cancer.

The genes are TRBV27 and TRBJ1-2, with a weak D call TRBD1 (6 bases). The germline CDR1 and CDR2 sequences are MNHEY and SMNVEV (reference sequence). Trimming removed 6 bases at V and 5 bases at J, with 19 bases between. CDR3 length equals 15 residues. The CDR3 region is CASRYLETGRYGYTF. CDR3 DNA: TGTGCCAGCAGGTATTTGGAGACAGGTCGTTATGGCTACACCTTC.

In this sample, this clone turned up a few times. Sequence at one end of the junction differs from germline and may be a read error. V is TRBV7-6 and J is TRBJ1-1; no firm D call. Germline lookup yields CDR1 SGHVS and CDR2 FNYEAQ. The CDR3 is 13 residues long. The CDR3 DNA reads as TGTGCCAGCAGTTTAGGCACGAACACTGAAGCTTTCTTT. Translating gives CASSLGTNTEAFF.

This chain uses TRBV2 with TRBJ1-1; 8 bases map to TRBD1. V trimming: 6 bases; J trimming: 5 bases; junction bases outside the gene matches: 8. The CDR3 is 14 residues long. Germline V CDR1 and CDR2: SNHLY, FYNNEI. CDR3 loop: CASSTQGAWTEAFF. Written as DNA, the CDR3 is TGTGCCAGCAGCACCCAGGGGGCATGGACTGAAGCTTTCTTT.

Details on this clone: Within the sample, other DNA sequences also encode this same CDR3. The V call is TRBV7-8, the J call TRBJ2-1, with 11 bases fitting TRBD2. This CDR3 region has 15 residues. Trimming removed 5 bases from V and 3 bases from J; junction bases left unmatched: 3. Germline CDR1 SGHVS, CDR2 FQNEAQ. CDR3 loop: CASSTGTSGYNEQFF. The CDR3 DNA reads as TGTGCCAGCAGCACAGGGACTAGCGGCTACAATGAGCAGTTCTTC.

This rearrangement joins TRBV13 to TRBJ2-7, with D unresolved. V was clipped by 5 bases and J by 6 bases, with 11 bases between them. This CDR3 spans 12 amino acids. The V gene's germline CDR1 is PRHDT and CDR2 FYEKMQ (reference sequence). The CDR3, as DNA: TGTGCCAGCAGCCTCAACAGAGGCGAGCAGTACTTC. Amino acid sequence: CASSLNRGEQYF.

This clone has only one observation. This chain joins TRBV28 and TRBJ1-6; TRBD1 aligns across 7 bases. In germline, CDR1 is MDHEN, CDR2 SYDVKM. The CDR3 covers 16 residues. J gave up 9 bases and V 2 bases, and 10 bases lay outside the gene matches. Written as DNA, the CDR3 is TGTGCCAGCAGTTTACCCTCAACAGGGGCCACTTCACCCCTCCACTTT. Translating it yields CASSLPSTGATSPLHF.

This rearrangement joins TRBV7-2 to TRBJ2-1, with D perhaps assigned TRBD1 or TRBD2 (5 bases each). With 5 bases removed from V and 7 bases from J, the gap between germline ends came to 18 bases. The CDR3 loop spans 15 amino acids. CDR1 SGHTA and CDR2 FQGNSA come from the germline V gene. The CDR3 sequence is CASSRLPAGGNEQFF. The CDR3 DNA sequence: TGTGCCAGCAGCAGACTCCCTGCTGGGGGAAATGAGCAGTTCTTC.

The chain couples TRBV6-5 to TRBJ2-1; D tentatively reads TRBD1 or TRBD2 (5 bases each). This CDR3 has 15 residues. Trimming stripped 4 bases from V and 6 bases from J, with 16 bases between. CDR1 and CDR2 (germline): MNHEY, SVGAGI. CDR3 nucleotide sequence: TGTGCCAGCAGTTCCCGGGGCCCGGGTTTCAATGAGCAGTTCTTC. Translating it yields CASSSRGPGFNEQFF.

This clone has just a few counts. The CDR3 nucleotides read TGTGCCATCAGTGAGCGACAGGGGAGGTCTAGCAATCAGCCCCAGCATTTT. The encoded protein is CAISERQGRSSNQPQHF. V gene TRBV10-3 combines with J gene TRBJ1-5; the match to TRBD1 covers 8 bases. After removal of 2 bases from V and 0 bases from J, the junction contained 6 bases not matched to a gene. In germline, CDR1 is ENHRY, CDR2 SYGVKD. The CDR3 spans 17 residues.

The chain recombines TRBV5-8 with TRBJ2-3, with 13 bases matching TRBD2. Germline-derived CDR1 and CDR2 are SGHTS and YDEGEE. V was pared by 4 bases and J by 2 bases, with 7 bases of the junction left unmatched. There are 17 residues in the CDR3. CDR3 region: CASSPGTSGDNTDTQYF. CDR3 bases: TGTGCCAGCAGCCCCGGGACTAGCGGGGATAACACAGATACGCAGTATTTT.

This chain uses TRBV7-2 with TRBJ1-1; D is uncertain. The CDR3 consists of 12 residues. Germline CDR1 reads SGHTA; CDR2 reads FQGNSA. Trimming pared 6 bases from V and 6 bases from J, leaving 11 bases between. The CDR3 loop reads CASRFGRPEAFF. The CDR3 nucleotides read TGTGCCAGCAGGTTCGGTCGTCCTGAAGCTTTCTTT.

To note about this clone: Mismatch with germline at one junction end may stem from a read error. V is TRBV29-1 and J is TRBJ1-1; a weak D match, TRBD1 (5 bases). CDR1 is SQVTM, CDR2 ANQGSEA, per germline. The CDR3 runs to 13 residues. CDR3 DNA: TGCAGCGTGGAAGACAGCCTGAACACTGAAGCTTTCTTT. Its translation is CSVEDSLNTEAFF. The full variable domain, completed using reference TRBV29-1 and TRBJ1-1, is SAVISQKPSRDICQRGTSLTIQCQVDSQVTMMFWYRQQPGQSLTLIATANQGSEATYESGFVIDKFPISRPNLTFSTLTVSNMSPEDSSIYLCSVEDSLNTEAFFGQGTRLTVV.

The V gene is TRBV14, the J gene TRBJ1-2, with D unresolved. Looked up from germline, CDR1 is SGHDN and CDR2 is FVKESK. The CDR3 contains 14 residues. The V gene lost 0 bases and the J gene lost 4 bases, with 9 bases spanning the gap. The CDR3 loop reads CASSQDLDAYGYTF. The CDR3 coding sequence is TGTGCCAGCAGCCAAGATCTTGACGCCTATGGCTACACCTTC.

The chain combines TRBV2 with TRBJ1-5; D is unresolved. Between the trimmed V and J ends, which lost 2 bases and 5 bases, there was a span of 13 bases. This CDR3 comprises 15 residues. CDR1 SNHLY and CDR2 FYNNEI come from the germline V gene. The CDR3 region is CASSEYQPEDQPQHF. The CDR3 region has the DNA TGTGCCAGCAGTGAATACCAGCCCGAAGATCAGCCCCAGCATTTT. The full variable domain, in which reference TRBV2 and TRBJ1-5 provide the parts outside the CDR3, is EPEVTQTPSHQVTQMGQEVILRCVPISNHLYFYWYRQILGQKVEFLVSFYNNEISEKSEIFDDQFSVERPDGSNFTLKIRSTKLEDSAMYFCASSEYQPEDQPQHFGDGTRLSIL.

Only one count was recorded for this clone. The chain combines TRBV6-5 with TRBJ2-5, with 10 bases that match TRBD2. The CDR3 contains 16 residues. V dropped 4 bases and J dropped 7; count of bases not matched to a gene: 12. CDR1 and CDR2 (germline): MNHEY, SVGAGI. DNA of the CDR3: TGTGCCAGCAGTTCCCCTAGCGGGAGCCGGTGGGGGACCCAGTACTTC. The encoded protein is CASSSPSGSRWGTQYF.

The chain is built from TRBV5-8 and TRBJ2-3; 10 nucleotides align to TRBD2. The CDR3 extends over 16 amino acids. With 4 bases clipped from V and 4 bases from J, the junction kept 9 bases outside the gene matches. Germline assignment: CDR1 SGHTS and CDR2 YDEGEE. CDR3 protein: CASSPLASGGADTQYF. As DNA, the CDR3 is TGTGCCAGCAGCCCGCTTGCTAGCGGGGGTGCAGATACGCAGTATTTT. The variable domain in full, completed from reference TRBV5-8 and TRBJ2-3, reads EAGVTQSPTHLIKTRGQQATLRCSPISGHTSVYWYQQALGLGLQFLLWYDEGEERNRGNFPPRFSGRQFPNYSSELNVNALELEDSALYLCASSPLASGGADTQYFGPGTRLTVL.

The V gene is TRBV5-8, the J gene TRBJ1-4, with TRBD1 identical over 9 bases. The V and J ends lost 5 bases and 7 bases, in that order; junction bases with no gene match: 15. This CDR3 comprises 17 residues. CDR1 is SGHTS and CDR2 is YDEGEE in the germline V gene. The CDR3 DNA reads as TGTGCCAGCAGGCCCTACGGGACAGGGATTTTTGCTGAAAAACTGTTTTTT. Its translation: CASRPYGTGIFAEKLFF.